This T cell receptor (beta chain) originates from a study of cytomegalovirus exposure and HLA in healthy donors. Study-level background: A later analysis reported the same platform for the 110 or so validation repertoires and the roughly 700 first-cohort repertoires. Whole-study results and caveats: Some TCR beta chains (more than 150 of them) were listed as cytomegalovirus-associated. Confirmation was obtained in vitro that a few CMV-associated chains are specific for CMV antigens.

About this clone: What it binds is unknown.

Repertoires were generated with immunoSEQ multiplex PCR, while TCRdb's copy carries only in-frame clones and drops some. The data hold fewer than 120,000 clones, with 88% observed a single time. CDR1 is LNHNV, CDR2 YYDKDF, per germline (reference sequence). This CDR3 region has 16 residues. V lost 3 bases to trimming and J lost 5 bases; unmatched junction nucleotides: 5. The gene calls are TRBV15 and TRBJ2-2, with 11 positions matching TRBD1. The TCR comes from a woman in her thirties in good health and CMV-seropositive. Sequencing was carried out using PBMCs. CDR3 amino acids: CATSRDRGHGTGELFF. CDR3 bases: TGTGCCACCAGCAGGGACAGGGGGCACGGGACCGGGGAGCTGTTTTTT.